These 21 T cell receptor beta chains were sequenced from one sample in a study of shared clonotypes between healthy human individuals. Profiled with immunoSEQ multiplex PCR; TCRdb holds only in-frame clones, not every one. The table lists over a million clones, 95% to 97% of them singletons. Sequenced: naive CD4+ T cells sorted from blood. Subset: CD45RA+ positively selected. Receptor source: a man aged 25 to 40 in good health.

This sequence joins TRBV5-1 and TRBJ2-7, with 12 bases aligning to TRBD1. The J segment lost 5 bases and the V segment lost 0 bases, leaving 6 bases of the junction unmatched. Per germline, CDR1 SGHRS and CDR2 YFSETQ. The CDR3 runs 16 residues. CDR3 amino acids: CASSLGAGTGGNEQYF. For the CDR3, the DNA is TGCGCCAGCAGCTTGGGCGCTGGGACAGGGGGCAACGAGCAGTACTTC.

In nucleotides, the CDR3 is TGTGCCAGCAGTTACCTTCGGACTAGCATGGCAGATACGCAGTATTTT. Protein product: CASSYLRTSMADTQYF. V gene TRBV6-6 combines with J gene TRBJ2-3, with 8 bases aligning to TRBD2. Germline V gene sequence: CDR1 MNHNY, CDR2 SVGAGI (reference sequence). This CDR3 has 16 amino acids. V gave up 2 bases and J gave up 4 bases; unmatched junction bases: 8.

J is TRBJ2-2 and V is TRBV25-1; 7 bases map to TRBD2. The ends lost 6 bases at V and 1 base at J; junction bases unmatched: 8. Germline CDR1 reads MGHDK; CDR2 reads SYGVNS. The CDR3 runs to 16 residues. The CDR3 sequence is CASRRTGTMNTGELFF. The CDR3 nucleotides are TGTGCCAGCAGAAGGACGGGGACTATGAACACCGGGGAGCTGTTTTTT.

The gene calls are TRBV9 and TRBJ1-2; the match to TRBD1 covers 7 bases. Germline V gene data show CDR1 as SGDLS and CDR2 as YYNGEE. V was pared by 3 bases and J by 4 bases, with 18 bases of the junction left unmatched. The CDR3 spans 18 residues. CDR3 loop: CASSASSDGTASIYGYTF. The CDR3 DNA follows: TGTGCCAGCAGCGCCAGTAGTGATGGGACAGCGAGTATCTATGGCTACACCTTC.

As concerns this clone: In the same sample, other DNA sequences code for this CDR3. CDR3 region: CASSLGGTGQETQYF. CDR3 DNA: TGTGCCAGCAGCTTGGGAGGGACAGGGCAAGAGACCCAGTACTTC. This chain uses TRBV5-4 with TRBJ2-5, with 9 bases aligning to TRBD1. The length of the CDR3 is 15 residues. Per the germline V gene, CDR1 is SGHNT and CDR2 is YYREEE (reference sequence). The V gene end was trimmed by 0 bases and the J gene end by 2 bases; junction bases not matched to a gene: 2.

The chain links TRBV7-9 to TRBJ1-1; D is possibly TRBD1 (6 bases). Looked up from germline, CDR1 is SEHNR and CDR2 is FQNEAQ (reference sequence). Trimming pared 5 bases from V and 5 bases from J, leaving 24 bases between. CDR3 length equals 17 residues. CDR3 DNA sequence: TGTGCCAGCAGCACCCATACAGGGTGGATCCAGGGGACTGAAGCTTTCTTT. This translates into CASSTHTGWIQGTEAFF. The full variable domain, completed using reference TRBV7-9 and TRBJ1-1, is DTGVSQNPRHKITKRGQNVTFRCDPISEHNRLYWYRQTLGQGPEFLTYFQNEAQLEKSRLLSDRFSAERPKGSFSTLEIQRTEQGDSAMYLCASSTHTGWIQGTEAFFGQGTRLTVV.

This clone appeared a single time. The same CDR3 also results from other DNA sequences found in this sample. The chain carries TRBV28 and TRBJ2-7; weak D call: TRBD1 (6 bases). The CDR3 runs 11 residues. Germline V gene data show CDR1 as MDHEN and CDR2 as SYDVKM. V was clipped by 8 bases and J by 2 bases, with 7 bases between them. Written as DNA, the CDR3 is TGTGCCAGCCGGGACACCTACGAGCAGTACTTC. Translated, it gives CASRDTYEQYF.

The chain couples TRBV6-9 to TRBJ1-1; D unresolved. This CDR3 has 14 amino acids. Trimming took 3 bases from V and 2 from J, leaving 10 bases between them. The germline V gene encodes CDR1 MNHGY and CDR2 SVAAGI. The DNA of the CDR3 is TGTGCCAGCAGTTACATTGAGTCCAACACTGAAGCTTTCTTT. It is translated as CASSYIESNTEAFF.

This rearrangement joins TRBV7-8 to TRBJ2-4, with D possibly being TRBD1 or TRBD2 (5 bases each). Germline CDR1 reads SGHVS; CDR2 reads FQNEAQ. The CDR3 is 17 amino acids. V was shortened by 3 bases and J by 0 bases, with 15 bases between the two germline ends. The CDR3 protein is CASSLDNLEGAKNIQYF. CDR3 coding DNA: TGTGCCAGCAGCTTGGACAATCTTGAGGGAGCCAAAAACATTCAGTACTTC.

This chain joins TRBV5-4 and TRBJ2-7; tentative D call: TRBD1 (5 bases). The V end lost 4 bases, the J end lost 0 bases, and 14 bases lay between the germline ends. The CDR3 is made up of 15 amino acids. Germline values: CDR1 SGHNT, CDR2 YYREEE (reference sequence). The CDR3 DNA reads TGTGCCAGCAGCCCGGCCCAGGGCAGCTCCTACGAGCAGTACTTC. Amino acids: CASSPAQGSSYEQYF.

The chain carries TRBV5-1 and TRBJ1-5; 7 positions agree with TRBD1. Per germline, CDR1 SGHRS and CDR2 YFSETQ. V trimming: 0 bases; J trimming: 6 bases; junction bases outside the gene matches: 6. This CDR3 spans 15 amino acids. The CDR3 region is CASSLAGGMGQPQHF. The DNA for the CDR3 is TGCGCCAGCAGCTTGGCAGGGGGGATGGGTCAGCCCCAGCATTTT.

This chain connects TRBV2 to TRBJ2-7, with D perhaps TRBD1 (5 bases). CDR3 length: 14 residues. Trimming took off 4 bases at V and 3 bases at J, with 13 bases between the two ends. Germline V gives CDR1 SNHLY, CDR2 FYNNEI. The chain's CDR3 is CASSVDSAIYEQYF. The DNA for the CDR3 is TGTGCCAGCAGTGTCGACAGTGCAATCTACGAGCAGTACTTC.

The rearrangement joins TRBV19 to TRBJ1-5, with a tentative D call TRBD1 (6 bases). Germline V gives CDR1 LNHDA, CDR2 SQIVND (reference sequence). The CDR3 has 15 amino acids. The V and J ends lost 0 bases and 6 bases respectively, with 12 bases between them. The CDR3 is CASSIDRAGVQPQHF. The CDR3 DNA follows: TGTGCCAGTAGTATAGATCGGGCAGGGGTTCAGCCCCAGCATTTT.

The chain has TRBV10-1 and TRBJ2-5, with TRBD2 as a possible D gene (6 bases). The V and J ends lost 6 bases and 5 bases respectively, with 19 bases between them. Germline-derived CDR1 and CDR2 are WNHNN and SYGVQD (reference sequence). CDR3 length equals 15 residues. The CDR3: CASSDITSGEETQYF. The CDR3 coding sequence is TGCGCCAGCAGCGACATTACCTCGGGAGAGGAGACCCAGTACTTC.

This sequence joins TRBV7-9 and TRBJ2-1; 10 positions match TRBD2. Germline assignment: CDR1 SEHNR and CDR2 FQNEAQ (reference sequence). V was pared by 4 bases and J by 3 bases, with 3 bases of the junction left unmatched. The CDR3 has 15 residues. The CDR3 nucleotides read TGTGCCAGCAGCTCGGGACTAGCGAACTACAATGAGCAGTTCTTC. Its translation: CASSSGLANYNEQFF.

The rearrangement links TRBV30 to TRBJ2-1, with 8 bases fitting TRBD2. Per the germline V gene, CDR1 is GTSNPN and CDR2 is SVGIG (reference sequence). V was clipped by 4 bases and J by 6 bases; unmatched bases: 5. The CDR3 is made up of 13 amino acids. The DNA for the CDR3 is TGTGCCTGGACAGGCGGGGGGAGCAATGAGCAGTTCTTC. This translates into CAWTGGGSNEQFF.

This sequence joins TRBV5-4 and TRBJ2-5; TRBD2 matches at 8 bases. CDR1 SGHNT and CDR2 YYREEE come from the germline V gene (reference sequence). V lost 4 bases, J lost 0 bases, and 14 bases stayed unmatched. This CDR3 spans 18 amino acids. The CDR3 is CASSGGGPSGQDQETQYF. CDR3 in DNA: TGTGCCAGCAGCGGGGGGGGGCCTAGCGGGCAGGACCAAGAGACCCAGTACTTC.

As concerns this clone: The identical CDR3 is also encoded by other nucleotide sequences in the sample. This chain connects TRBV7-6 to TRBJ1-1; no reliable D call. The CDR3 contains 13 residues. Germline V gene sequence: CDR1 SGHVS, CDR2 FNYEAQ. V shed 1 base and J shed 1 base, with 4 bases lying between them. The DNA of the CDR3 is TGTGCCAGCAGCTTAGGGGAGAACACTGAAGCTTTCTTT. Protein product: CASSLGENTEAFF.

This chain connects TRBV6-6 to TRBJ1-4, with D unclear. Germline CDR1 and CDR2: MNHNY and SVGAGI (reference sequence). CDR3 length: 13 amino acids. The V and J ends lost 5 bases and 7 bases respectively, with 11 bases between them. The CDR3 loop reads CASSGGRPEKLFF. CDR3 nucleotides: TGTGCCAGCAGTGGAGGACGTCCTGAAAAACTGTTTTTT.

The rearrangement links TRBV9 to TRBJ1-4; D may be TRBD1 (5 bases). CDR1 is SGDLS and CDR2 is YYNGEE in the germline V gene. The V end lost 2 bases, the J end lost 7 bases, and 15 bases lay between the germline ends. The CDR3 consists of 15 residues. CDR3 sequence reads: CASSVSMTELEKLFF. DNA of the CDR3: TGTGCCAGCAGCGTGAGTATGACAGAACTTGAAAAACTGTTTTTT.

This clone has a single count. V and J are TRBV18 and TRBJ2-5; 7 nucleotides agree with TRBD1. The V and J ends lost 0 bases and 0 bases, in that order; junction bases with no gene match: 4. Looked up from germline, CDR1 is KGHSH and CDR2 is LQKENI. The CDR3 is 16 amino acids. CDR3 DNA sequence: TGTGCCAGCTCACCACCGACAGGGACCTACCAAGAGACCCAGTACTTC. Encoded protein: CASSPPTGTYQETQYF.